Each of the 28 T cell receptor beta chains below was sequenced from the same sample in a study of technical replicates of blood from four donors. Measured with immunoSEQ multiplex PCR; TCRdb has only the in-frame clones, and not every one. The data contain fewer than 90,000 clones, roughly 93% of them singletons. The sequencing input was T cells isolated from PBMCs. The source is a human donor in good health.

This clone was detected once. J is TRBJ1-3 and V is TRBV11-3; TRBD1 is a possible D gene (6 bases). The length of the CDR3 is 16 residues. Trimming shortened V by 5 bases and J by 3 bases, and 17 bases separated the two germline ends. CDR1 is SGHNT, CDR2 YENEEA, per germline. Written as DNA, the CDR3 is TGTGCCAGCAGCCCGGGGGGGACACCGGTTGGAAACACCATATATTTT. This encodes CASSPGGTPVGNTIYF.

The CDR3: CASSLGLAGISYEQYF. In DNA, the CDR3 is TGTGCCAGCAGCCTCGGACTAGCGGGGATCAGTTACGAGCAGTACTTC. The J gene is TRBJ2-7, the V gene TRBV5-6; TRBD2 matches 12 bases. With 4 bases clipped from V and 4 bases from J, the junction kept 9 bases outside the gene matches. Per germline, CDR1 SGHDT and CDR2 YYEEEE. The CDR3 loop spans 16 amino acids.

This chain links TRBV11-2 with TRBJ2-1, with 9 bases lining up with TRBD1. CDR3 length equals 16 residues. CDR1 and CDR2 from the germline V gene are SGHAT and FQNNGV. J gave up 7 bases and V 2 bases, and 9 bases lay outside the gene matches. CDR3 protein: CASSLIRGQGRNEQFF. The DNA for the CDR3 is TGTGCCAGCAGCTTAATTCGAGGACAGGGGAGGAATGAGCAGTTCTTC.

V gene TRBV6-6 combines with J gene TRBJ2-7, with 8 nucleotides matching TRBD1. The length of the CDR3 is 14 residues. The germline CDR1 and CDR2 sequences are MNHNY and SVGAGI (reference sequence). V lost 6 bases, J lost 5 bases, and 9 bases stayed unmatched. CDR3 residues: CASRPSDRGHEQYF. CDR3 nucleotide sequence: TGTGCCAGCAGACCATCAGACAGGGGCCACGAGCAGTACTTC.

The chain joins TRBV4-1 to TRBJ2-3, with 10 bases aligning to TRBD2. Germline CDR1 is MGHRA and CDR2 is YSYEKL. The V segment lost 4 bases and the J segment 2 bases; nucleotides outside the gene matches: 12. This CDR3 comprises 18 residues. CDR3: CASSPRSGGPQFTDTQYF. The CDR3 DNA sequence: TGCGCCAGCAGCCCCCGTAGCGGGGGGCCACAGTTCACAGATACGCAGTATTTT.

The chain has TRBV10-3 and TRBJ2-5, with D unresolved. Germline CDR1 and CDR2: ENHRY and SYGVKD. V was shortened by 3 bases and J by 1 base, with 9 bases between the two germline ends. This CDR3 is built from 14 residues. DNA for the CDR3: TGTGCCATCAGTGATCACCCGGGCCAAGAGACCCAGTACTTC. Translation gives CAISDHPGQETQYF.

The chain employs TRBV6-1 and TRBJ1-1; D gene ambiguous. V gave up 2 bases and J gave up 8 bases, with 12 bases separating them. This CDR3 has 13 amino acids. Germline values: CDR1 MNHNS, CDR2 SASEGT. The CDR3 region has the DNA TGTGCCAGCAGTGAAAAGAGAGGGAGCGAAGCTTTCTTT. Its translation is CASSEKRGSEAFF.

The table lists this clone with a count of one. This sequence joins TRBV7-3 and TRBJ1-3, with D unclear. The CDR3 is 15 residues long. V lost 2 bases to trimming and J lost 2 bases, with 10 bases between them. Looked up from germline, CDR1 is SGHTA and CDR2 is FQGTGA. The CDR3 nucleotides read TGTGCCAGCAGCTTAGACATATCAGCTGGAAACACCATATATTTT. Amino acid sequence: CASSLDISAGNTIYF. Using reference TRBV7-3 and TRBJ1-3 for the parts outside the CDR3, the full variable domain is GAGVSQTPSNKVTEKGKYVELRCDPISGHTALYWYRQSLGQGPEFLIYFQGTGAADDSGLPNDRFFAVRPEGSVSTLKIQRTERGDSAVYLCASSLDISAGNTIYFGEGSWLTVV.

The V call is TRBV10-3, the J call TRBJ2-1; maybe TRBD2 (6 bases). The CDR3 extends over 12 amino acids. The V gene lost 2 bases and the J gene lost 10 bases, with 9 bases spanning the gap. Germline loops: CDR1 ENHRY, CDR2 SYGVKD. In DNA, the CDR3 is TGTGCCATCAGTGAGCGGGAGCAGGAGCAGTTCTTC. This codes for CAISEREQEQFF.

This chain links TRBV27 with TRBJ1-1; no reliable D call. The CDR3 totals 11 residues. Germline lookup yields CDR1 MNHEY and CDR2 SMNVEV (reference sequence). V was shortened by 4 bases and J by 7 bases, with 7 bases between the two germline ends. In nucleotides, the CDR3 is TGTGCCAGCAGTTCCGGAGGTGAAGCTTTCTTT. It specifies CASSSGGEAFF.

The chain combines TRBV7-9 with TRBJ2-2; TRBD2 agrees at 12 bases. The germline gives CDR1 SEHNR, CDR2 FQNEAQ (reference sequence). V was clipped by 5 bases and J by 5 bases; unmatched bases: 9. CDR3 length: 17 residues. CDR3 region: CASSTASGGAMTGELFF. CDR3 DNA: TGTGCCAGCAGCACCGCTAGCGGGGGGGCCATGACCGGGGAGCTGTTTTTT. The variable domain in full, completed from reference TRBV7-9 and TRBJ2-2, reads DTGVSQNPRHKITKRGQNVTFRCDPISEHNRLYWYRQTLGQGPEFLTYFQNEAQLEKSRLLSDRFSAERPKGSFSTLEIQRTEQGDSAMYLCASSTASGGAMTGELFFGEGSRLTVL.

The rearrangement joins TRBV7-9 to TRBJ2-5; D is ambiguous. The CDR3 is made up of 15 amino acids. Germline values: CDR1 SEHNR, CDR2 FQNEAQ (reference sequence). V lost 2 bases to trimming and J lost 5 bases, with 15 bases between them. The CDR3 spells CASSLLTSPGETQYF. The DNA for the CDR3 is TGTGCCAGCAGCTTACTGACTTCCCCCGGGGAGACCCAGTACTTC.

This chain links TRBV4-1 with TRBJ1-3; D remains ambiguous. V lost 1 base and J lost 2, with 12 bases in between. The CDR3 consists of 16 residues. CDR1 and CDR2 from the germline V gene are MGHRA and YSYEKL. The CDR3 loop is CASSQVGEGTGNTIYF. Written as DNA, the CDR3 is TGCGCCAGCAGCCAAGTTGGGGAGGGCACTGGAAACACCATATATTTT.

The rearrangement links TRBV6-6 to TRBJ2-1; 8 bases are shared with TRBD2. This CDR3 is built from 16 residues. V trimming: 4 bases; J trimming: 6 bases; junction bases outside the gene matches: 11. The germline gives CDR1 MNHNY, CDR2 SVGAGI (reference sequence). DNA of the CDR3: TGTGCCAGCAGTTTCGAGCGGGGGCAAGTTGGCAATGAGCAGTTCTTC. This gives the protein CASSFERGQVGNEQFF.

The DNA for the CDR3 is TGTGCCAGCTCACCCAACGACAGGGGGCAAGAGACCCAGTACTTC. It codes for CASSPNDRGQETQYF. The chain joins TRBV18 to TRBJ2-5; 9 bases match TRBD1. This CDR3 is built from 15 residues. After removal of 3 bases from V and 2 bases from J, the junction contained 4 bases not matched to a gene. Germline V lookup: CDR1 KGHSH, CDR2 LQKENI.

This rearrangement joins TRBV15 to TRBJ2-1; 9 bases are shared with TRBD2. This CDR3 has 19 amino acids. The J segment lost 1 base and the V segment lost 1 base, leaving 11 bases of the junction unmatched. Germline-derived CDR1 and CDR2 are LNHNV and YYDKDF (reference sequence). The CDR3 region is CATSRGYSIAGESYNEQFF. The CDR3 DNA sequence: TGTGCCACCAGCAGAGGTTATTCGATAGCGGGGGAGTCCTACAATGAGCAGTTCTTC.

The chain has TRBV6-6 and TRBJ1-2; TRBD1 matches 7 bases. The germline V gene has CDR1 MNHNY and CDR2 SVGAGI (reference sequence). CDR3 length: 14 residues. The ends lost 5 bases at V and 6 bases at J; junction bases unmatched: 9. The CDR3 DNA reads TGTGCCAGCAGTCAACCGGGAGACAGGGATGGCTACACCTTC. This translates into CASSQPGDRDGYTF.

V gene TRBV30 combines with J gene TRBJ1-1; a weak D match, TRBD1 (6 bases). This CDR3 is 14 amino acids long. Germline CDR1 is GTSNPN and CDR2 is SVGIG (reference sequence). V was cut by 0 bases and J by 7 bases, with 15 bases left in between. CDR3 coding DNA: TGTGCCTGGAGTGTATACCAGGGAGGGGGTGAAGCTTTCTTT. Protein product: CAWSVYQGGGEAFF.

CDR3 nucleotide sequence: TGTGCCAGCAGCGGCGGCCTCTACAATGAGCAGTTCTTC. Encoded protein: CASSGGLYNEQFF. This chain connects TRBV2 to TRBJ2-1; the D is unclear. The germline gives CDR1 SNHLY, CDR2 FYNNEI. The CDR3 extends over 13 amino acids. Trimming left V 6 bases short and J 3 bases short, with 9 bases between. The variable domain in full, with the rest retrieved from reference TRBV2 and TRBJ2-1, is EPEVTQTPSHQVTQMGQEVILRCVPISNHLYFYWYRQILGQKVEFLVSFYNNEISEKSEIFDDQFSVERPDGSNFTLKIRSTKLEDSAMYFCASSGGLYNEQFFGPGTRLTVL.

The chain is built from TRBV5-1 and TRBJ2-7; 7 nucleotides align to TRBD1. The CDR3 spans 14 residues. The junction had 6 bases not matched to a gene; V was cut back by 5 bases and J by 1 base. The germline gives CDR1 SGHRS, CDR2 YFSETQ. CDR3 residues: CASSFGDRSYEQYF. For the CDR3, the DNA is TGCGCCAGCAGTTTTGGGGACAGATCCTACGAGCAGTACTTC.

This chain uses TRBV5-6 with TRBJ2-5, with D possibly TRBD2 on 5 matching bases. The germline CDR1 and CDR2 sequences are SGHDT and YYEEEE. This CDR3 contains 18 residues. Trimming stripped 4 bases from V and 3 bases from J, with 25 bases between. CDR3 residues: CASSPAGERRWHEETQYF. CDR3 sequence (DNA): TGTGCCAGCAGCCCTGCCGGGGAGAGACGCTGGCACGAAGAGACCCAGTACTTC.

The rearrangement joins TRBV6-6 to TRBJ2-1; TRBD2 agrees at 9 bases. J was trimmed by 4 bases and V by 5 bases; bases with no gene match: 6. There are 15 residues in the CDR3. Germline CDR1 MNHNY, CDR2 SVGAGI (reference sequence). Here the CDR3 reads CASSTSSGAYNEQFF. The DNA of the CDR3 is TGTGCCAGCAGTACCTCTAGCGGGGCATACAATGAGCAGTTCTTC.

CDR3 coding DNA: TGTGCCAGCAGCCGCAGGGGGCACCCAGATACGCAGTATTTT. Translation: CASSRRGHPDTQYF. V gene TRBV28 combines with J gene TRBJ2-3; 8 bases are a match to TRBD1. Germline lookup yields CDR1 MDHEN and CDR2 SYDVKM. The length of the CDR3 is 14 residues. J lost 4 bases, V lost 6 bases, and 6 bases had no gene match.

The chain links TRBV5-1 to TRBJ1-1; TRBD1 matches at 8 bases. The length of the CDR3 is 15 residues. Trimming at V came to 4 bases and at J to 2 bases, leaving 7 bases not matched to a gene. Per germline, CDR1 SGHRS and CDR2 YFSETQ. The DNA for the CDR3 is TGCGCCAGCAGCCCGGGACAGGTATCCAACACTGAAGCTTTCTTT. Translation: CASSPGQVSNTEAFF. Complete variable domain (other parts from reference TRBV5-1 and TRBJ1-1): KAGVTQTPRYLIKTRGQQVTLSCSPISGHRSVSWYQQTPGQGLQFLFEYFSETQRNKGNFPGRFSGRQFSNSRSEMNVSTLELGDSALYLCASSPGQVSNTEAFFGQGTRLTVV.

The CDR3 DNA reads TGTGCCAGCAGCCCAAGGGACAGTCGGGCTAATGAAAAACTGTTTTTT. Encoded protein: CASSPRDSRANEKLFF. This chain connects TRBV9 to TRBJ1-4; TRBD1 agrees at 7 bases. With V trimmed by 4 bases and J by 3 bases, 9 bases remained unmatched. The CDR3 consists of 16 residues. In germline, CDR1 is SGDLS, CDR2 YYNGEE.

The DNA for the CDR3 is TGTGCCAGCACTCCGGGGGGGTGGAATTCACCCCTCCACTTT. Its protein product is CASTPGGWNSPLHF. The gene calls are TRBV6-5 and TRBJ1-6, with a tentative D call TRBD1 (5 bases). Trimming cost V 7 bases and J 7 bases, with 14 bases left between them. Germline-derived CDR1 and CDR2 are MNHEY and SVGAGI. This CDR3 is built from 14 residues.

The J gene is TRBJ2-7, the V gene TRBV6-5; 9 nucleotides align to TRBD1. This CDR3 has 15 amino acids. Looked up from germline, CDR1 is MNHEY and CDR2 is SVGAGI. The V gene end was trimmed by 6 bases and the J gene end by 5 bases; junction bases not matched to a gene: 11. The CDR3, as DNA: TGTGCCAGCAGCCTGACACAGGGGGCTTTTCACGAGCAGTACTTC. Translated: CASSLTQGAFHEQYF.

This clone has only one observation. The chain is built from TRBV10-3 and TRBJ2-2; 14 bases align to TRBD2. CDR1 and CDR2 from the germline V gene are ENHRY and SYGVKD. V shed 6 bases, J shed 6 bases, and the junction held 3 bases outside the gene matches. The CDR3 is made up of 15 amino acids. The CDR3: CAIRGLAGESGELFF. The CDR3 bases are TGTGCCATCAGGGGACTAGCGGGAGAATCCGGGGAGCTGTTTTTT.